These T cell receptor beta chains were read from a single sample in a study of shared clonotypes between healthy human individuals. The protocol was immunoSEQ multiplex PCR, while the TCRdb copy is restricted to in-frame clones and leaves out a portion. Here the sample spans over 850,000 clones, about four fifths being singletons. Sequencing was performed on memory CD4+ T cells from PBMCs. The source is a young man in good health. Some clones in this sample may be carry-over from other donors' samples. Both conserved end residues are part of each CDR3. The order of the fields is D gene, V gene, J gene, clone size, CDR3 protein, CDR3 DNA. D genes are given only for firm matches. Only part of the rows carry a size: once, few, many, or a class if the clone is expanded.

-	TRBV19	TRBJ1-5	-	CASHDGEIHQSQHF	TGTGCCAGTCATGACGGGGAAATTCATCAATCGCAGCATTTT
-	TRBV6-5	TRBJ1-2	-	CASRSYLGSHYGYTF	TGTGCCAGCAGATCGTACCTAGGTTCCCACTATGGCTACACCTTC
-	TRBV6-1	TRBJ1-1	-	CASRADLNTEAFF	TGTGCCAGCAGGGCGGACCTTAACACTGAAGCTTTCTTT
-	TRBV10-1	TRBJ2-7	-	CASSEFTAGRHEQYF	TGCGCCAGCAGTGAGTTTACGGCAGGTCGACACGAGCAGTACTTC
-	TRBV6-1	TRBJ1-5	-	CASLRDGNQPQHF	TGTGCCAGCCTGCGGGACGGCAATCAGCCCCAGCATTTT
-	TRBV5-1	TRBJ2-2	-	CASSLEYTGRLTGELFF	TGCGCCAGCAGCCTGGAATATACCGGGAGACTCACCGGGGAGCTGTTTTTT
-	TRBV7-9	TRBJ1-2	-	CASSSYAGEESLGYTF	TGTGCCAGCAGCTCATACGCGGGGGAAGAGAGTTTAGGCTACACCTTC
TRBD2	TRBV11-2	TRBJ2-3	-	CASSLVGRERGTDTQYF	TGTGCCAGCAGCTTAGTCGGGCGGGAGAGGGGCACAGATACGCAGTATTTT
-	TRBV20-1	TRBJ2-1	-	CSADGVNEQFF	TGCAGTGCTGACGGGGTCAATGAGCAGTTCTTC
-	TRBV19	TRBJ1-1	-	CASKTGSLRVEAFF	TGTGCCAGTAAGACCGGGTCCCTTCGGGTTGAAGCTTTCTTT
TRBD2	TRBV7-2	TRBJ2-7	many	CASSSSSGRSYEQYF	TGTGCCAGCAGCTCTTCTAGCGGGAGGTCCTACGAGCAGTACTTC
TRBD1	TRBV7-9	TRBJ2-7	once	CASSRGQGVSYEQYF	TGTGCCAGCAGTCGAGGACAGGGGGTTTCCTACGAGCAGTACTTC
-	TRBV7-9	TRBJ1-4	-	CASRRQVNEKLFF	TGTGCCAGCAGACGACAGGTCAATGAAAAACTGTTTTTT
TRBD1	TRBV7-2	TRBJ1-1	many	CASSPTGGRGTEAFF	TGTGCCAGCAGCCCCACAGGGGGGAGAGGCACTGAAGCTTTCTTT
-	TRBV5-8	TRBJ2-2	-	CASSHPGARAGELFF	TGTGCCAGCAGCCACCCCGGGGCCAGAGCCGGGGAGCTGTTTTTT
TRBD1	TRBV29-1	TRBJ2-7	-	CSVVGQGVINSYEQYF	TGCAGCGTTGTAGGACAGGGGGTGATAAACTCCTACGAGCAGTACTTC
-	TRBV10-3	TRBJ1-2	-	CAISPGDYGYTF	TGTGCCATCTCTCCGGGGGACTATGGCTACACCTTC
-	TRBV7-8	TRBJ1-2	-	CASSLAEGDYGYTF	TGTGCCAGCAGCTTAGCCGAGGGGGACTATGGCTACACCTTC
-	TRBV30	TRBJ1-1	few	CAWRKPDRNTEAFF	TGTGCCTGGAGAAAACCGGACAGGAACACTGAAGCTTTCTTT